These T cell receptor beta chains were read from a single sample in a study of blood T cell repertoires in COVID-19. The method was immunoSEQ multiplex PCR; TCRdb's version includes in-frame clones alone and lacks a portion of them. The sample yields over 100,000 clones, approximately 80% seen once. Sequencing was done on a sample of peripheral blood. These receptors came from a woman aged 55-69 years with active or convalescent COVID-19. Each CDR3 is given with its conserved first and last residue. The order of the fields is CDR3 protein, CDR3 DNA, V gene, J gene, D gene, clone size. D genes are given only for firm matches. Some rows mark clone size as missing; the rest say once, few, many or name a class of expanded clone.

CASSLRSGHQETQYF	TGCGCCAGCAGCTTGCGGTCAGGGCACCAAGAGACCCAGTACTTC	TRBV5-1	TRBJ2-5	-	few
CASSREIQGVRETQYF	TGTGCCAGCAGCAGAGAGATACAGGGGGTAAGAGAGACCCAGTACTTC	TRBV5-4	TRBJ2-5	TRBD1	-
CASSYSGGAVTQYF	TGTGCCAGCAGTTATTCCGGGGGTGCTGTGACCCAGTACTTC	TRBV27	TRBJ2-5	-	-
CASSVQNTGELFF	TGTGCCAGCAGCGTCCAGAACACCGGGGAGCTGTTTTTT	TRBV9	TRBJ2-2	-	-
CASSPNQDTGELFF	TGTGCCAGCAGCCCCAATCAGGACACCGGGGAGCTGTTTTTT	TRBV11-3	TRBJ2-2	-	-
CASSINRRATDTQYF	TGTGCCAGCTCAATAAACCGGAGGGCAACAGATACGCAGTATTTT	TRBV6-5	TRBJ2-3	-	-
CASSSVQDGQFF	TGTGCCAGCAGTTCCGTACAGGATGGGCAGTTCTTC	TRBV6-2/TRBV6-3	TRBJ2-1	-	-
CASSASGDNYGYTF	TGTGCCAGCAGCGCGTCAGGGGATAACTATGGCTACACCTTC	TRBV9	TRBJ1-2	-	-
CATQLNTEAFF	TGTGCCACCCAGTTGAACACTGAAGCTTTCTTT	TRBV10-3	TRBJ1-1	-	few
CASSRQGAGNEQFF	TGCGCCAGCAGCCGACAGGGGGCAGGGAATGAGCAGTTCTTC	TRBV5-1	TRBJ2-1	TRBD1	once
CATAIGISEAFF	TGTGCCACAGCCATCGGGATTTCTGAAGCTTTCTTT	TRBV6-6	TRBJ1-1	-	few
CAIDPRAGGVNEQFF	TGTGCCATCGACCCGAGGGCGGGGGGGGTCAATGAGCAGTTCTTC	TRBV10-3	TRBJ2-1	TRBD2	-
CASSSLNYGYTF	TGTGCCAGCAGCTCCCTAAACTATGGCTACACCTTC	TRBV2	TRBJ1-2	-	-
CATEVGRGIGELFF	TGTGCCACCGAGGTGGGGAGGGGGATAGGGGAGCTGTTTTTT	TRBV15	TRBJ2-2	-	-
CASSSRDRPNYGYTF	TGTGCCAGCAGCTCCCGGGACAGGCCTAACTATGGCTACACCTTC	TRBV5-4	TRBJ1-2	TRBD1	-
CASSDQDRTPKNIQYF	TGTGCCAGCAGTGACCAGGACAGAACCCCGAAAAACATTCAGTACTTC	TRBV6-1	TRBJ2-4	-	-
CAISEGRGKTEAFF	TGTGCCATCAGCGAGGGACGGGGGAAGACTGAAGCTTTCTTT	TRBV10-3	TRBJ1-1	-	-
CASYTGEPYGYTF	TGTGCCAGCTACACAGGGGAACCCTATGGCTACACCTTC	TRBV28	TRBJ1-2	TRBD1	-
CASSGMDRANYGYTF	TGTGCCAGCAGTGGGATGGACAGAGCCAACTATGGCTACACCTTC	TRBV28	TRBJ1-2	-	once
CASSPRGNTEAFF	TGTGCCAGCAGCCCCAGGGGGAACACTGAAGCTTTCTTT	TRBV2	TRBJ1-1	-	few
CASSPESHQPQHF	TGTGCCAGCAGCCCCGAGAGCCATCAGCCCCAGCATTTT	TRBV6-4	TRBJ1-5	-	-
CASSFGEGAGELFF	TGCGCCAGCAGCTTTGGTGAGGGGGCCGGGGAGCTGTTTTTT	TRBV5-1	TRBJ2-2	-	-
CASSLVGTGRTNTGELFF	TGTGCCAGCAGCTTAGTAGGGACAGGGAGGACGAACACCGGGGAGCTGTTTTTT	TRBV13	TRBJ2-2	TRBD1	-
CASRTIEAEAFF	TGTGCCAGCAGAACAATTGAGGCTGAAGCTTTCTTT	TRBV28	TRBJ1-1	-	-
CAWSPGTGSTDTQYF	TGTGCCTGGAGTCCCGGGACAGGGAGCACAGATACGCAGTATTTT	TRBV30	TRBJ2-3	TRBD1	-
CASRTGGPGNEQFF	TGTGCCAGCCGGACAGGGGGCCCGGGTAATGAGCAGTTCTTC	TRBV27	TRBJ2-1	TRBD1	-
CASSLAGTGHEQYF	TGTGCCAGCAGCTTGGCCGGGACAGGGCACGAGCAGTACTTC	TRBV5-5	TRBJ2-7	TRBD1	-
CASSIGLALRDEQYF	TGTGCCAGCAGCATCGGACTAGCGTTACGGGACGAGCAGTACTTC	TRBV21-1	TRBJ2-7	-	-
CASSPGTGTDTQYF	TGCGCCAGCAGCCCCGGGACAGGGACAGATACGCAGTATTTT	TRBV5-1	TRBJ2-3	TRBD1	-
CASSLGGDTQYF	TGTGCCAGCAGTTTAGGCGGGGATACGCAGTATTTT	TRBV12-3/TRBV12-4	TRBJ2-3	-	-
CASSFSGGEETQYF	TGCGCCAGCAGCTTCAGCGGGGGGGAAGAGACCCAGTACTTC	TRBV5-1	TRBJ2-5	TRBD2	many
CASSWTGVTNEKLFF	TGTGCCAGCAGCTGGACAGGAGTGACTAATGAAAAACTGTTTTTT	TRBV5-6	TRBJ1-4	TRBD1	once
CASSQAGIPSPLHF	TGTGCCAGCAGCCAAGCAGGGATCCCTTCACCCCTCCACTTT	TRBV5-4	TRBJ1-6	-	-
CASSSDRYGYTF	TGCGCCAGCAGCAGTGACAGATATGGCTACACCTTC	TRBV5-1	TRBJ1-2	-	-
CASSYGTADTGELFF	TGTGCCAGCAGTTACGGGACAGCGGACACCGGGGAGCTGTTTTTT	TRBV6-2/TRBV6-3	TRBJ2-2	TRBD1	-
CSVEDFTGGTDTQYF	TGCAGCGTTGAAGACTTTACGGGGGGCACAGATACGCAGTATTTT	TRBV29-1	TRBJ2-3	-	-
CASSGTGTGAGNTIYF	TGTGCCAGCAGCGGGACCGGGACAGGGGCCGGAAACACCATATATTTT	TRBV7-2	TRBJ1-3	TRBD1	-
CASSFRRAGNTEAFF	TGTGCCAGCAGCTTCCGTCGGGCGGGAAACACTGAAGCTTTCTTT	TRBV11-2	TRBJ1-1	-	-
CASSFVAGSNQPQHF	TGTGCCAGCAGTTTCGTAGCCGGGAGCAACCAGCCCCAGCATTTT	TRBV28	TRBJ1-5	-	-
CASSLWSSDEQFF	TGTGCCAGCAGTTTGTGGAGTAGCGATGAGCAGTTCTTC	TRBV12-3/TRBV12-4	TRBJ2-1	-	-
CASSQTSGRMISNEQFF	TGTGCCAGCAGCCAGACTAGCGGGAGGATGATTTCCAATGAGCAGTTCTTC	TRBV7-9	TRBJ2-1	TRBD2	-
CASSVRGTGVQETQYF	TGTGCCAGCAGCGTTCGAGGGACAGGGGTGCAAGAGACCCAGTACTTC	TRBV5-4	TRBJ2-5	TRBD1	-
CASRMQTGGRGTEAFF	TGTGCCAGCAGGATGCAAACAGGGGGCAGGGGCACTGAAGCTTTCTTT	TRBV28	TRBJ1-1	TRBD1	-
CASSSRLAGAYEQYF	TGTGCCAGCAGCTCCCGACTAGCGGGAGCCTACGAGCAGTACTTC	TRBV7-2	TRBJ2-7	TRBD2	once
CASREQGTEAFF	TGTGCCAGCCGCGAACAGGGCACTGAAGCTTTCTTT	TRBV6-5	TRBJ1-1	-	-
CASSTLRDRGSNYGYTF	TGTGCCAGTAGTACGCTCCGCGACAGGGGTTCTAACTATGGCTACACCTTC	TRBV19	TRBJ1-2	TRBD1	-
CASSQDWIQGWGYGYTF	TGTGCCAGCAGCCAAGATTGGATACAGGGATGGGGCTATGGCTACACCTTC	TRBV14	TRBJ1-2	-	-
CASRVGGQETQYF	TGTGCCAGCCGTGTGGGAGGGCAAGAGACCCAGTACTTC	TRBV6-6	TRBJ2-5	TRBD2	-
CSVYGTSGPSYEQYF	TGCAGCGTCTACGGGACTAGCGGGCCCTCCTACGAGCAGTACTTC	TRBV29-1	TRBJ2-7	TRBD2	-
CASAQGNYEQYF	TGTGCCAGCGCTCAGGGGAACTACGAGCAGTACTTC	TRBV6-5	TRBJ2-7	-	-
CATSEWAPPGTGELFF	TGTGCCACCAGTGAATGGGCTCCCCCCGGCACCGGGGAGCTGTTTTTT	TRBV24-1	TRBJ2-2	-	-
CATGQGAFGYTF	TGTGCCACGGGACAGGGGGCATTCGGCTACACCTTC	TRBV10-3	TRBJ1-2	TRBD1	few